This T cell receptor (beta chain) originates from a study of Ad26.COV2.S vaccination and SARS-CoV-2 variants (dated by TCRdb to the early 2020s). With respect to the entire study: Donors in the vaccine arm were drawn from COV1001, a phase I-IIa trial of Ad26.COV2.S in healthy adults that was multicentre, randomized, double-blind and placebo-controlled. A total of around 32 samples were included in the TCR-sequenced set, comprising roughly 20 Ad26.COV2.S vaccine recipients, 5 placebo recipients and 8 SARS-CoV-2 convalescent individuals. Investigators remained blinded to trial group allocation during experiments and outcome assessment. TCRbeta repertoire sequencing was used to assess the specificity and breadth of SARS-CoV-2-reactive T cell receptors after Ad26.COV2.S vaccination. Dosing of Ad26.COV2.S was intramuscular, at either 5x10^10 or 1x10^11 viral particles, delivered as one shot or as two shots spaced 56 days apart. Trial participants were randomized into five groups of five, in which low-dose or high-dose Ad26.COV2.S was given once or twice, or placebo was given on both occasions. Study-level results and caveats: After vaccination, substantial breadth of spike-specific CD8+ and CD4+ T cell responses was reported. The authors noted that total T cell responses may have been underestimated by the TCR breadth and depth analyses. Comparable non-spike TCR breadth was observed between vaccine and placebo recipients, consistent with only spike being contained in the vaccine. Higher spike-specific TCR breadth was observed in Ad26.COV2.S recipients than in placebo recipients (P = 0.0014). The study was not powered to compare responses between vaccine doses or regimens.

This specimen's treatment or condition label, interpreted: around 19 received Ad26.COV2.S at low or high dose, single or two shots; 5 received placebo; per-sample allocation not given. Repertoires of vaccine and placebo recipients were sequenced from samples collected on day 63 after the first injection. Between 29 July and 7 August 2020, Cohort 1b enrolled 20 to 30 adults aged 18-55 years at one site in Boston, USA. Ad26.COV2.S was a replication-incompetent adenovirus type 26 vector that expressed a prefusion-stabilized SARS-CoV-2 spike protein derived from the original Wuhan strain. The junction shows trimming of 3 bases on V and 9 bases on J, plus 15 bases between the germline ends. The cysteine opens and the phenylalanine closes a CDR3 of 14 amino acids. The CDR3 DNA has 42 bases and is translated from base 1. The CDR1 and CDR2 encoded by the germline V gene (reference sequence) are MNHEY and SMNVEV.

Points on this clone: Which antigen it targets is not known. No much larger clonotype is one base removed from it; base qualities were not supplied.

TCRbeta CDR3 regions were sequenced with the immunoSEQ Assay. After extraction, genomic DNA underwent amplification by bias-controlled multiplex PCR, followed by high-throughput sequencing. On the authors' methods: Collapsing and filtering of sequences were performed to quantify the absolute abundance of each unique TCRbeta CDR3 region. Usable DNA was measured by amplifying reference genes present in all nucleated cells, and TCRbeta template counts were normalized to that usable DNA to estimate T cell fraction. Repertoire TCRs were annotated as SARS-CoV-2-specific when V gene, CDR3 amino acid sequence and J gene were exactly matched to a known reactive TCR set. The reference SARS-CoV-2 TCR set came from MIRA and was filtered for enrichment in COVID-19-positive ImmuneCODE repertoires, removing public or cross-reactive TCRs. Using the MIRA antigens, annotated TCRs were further analysed by specific ORF or by position within an ORF. Breadth was defined as the number of annotated unique rearrangements divided by the total number of unique productive rearrangements, and depth was defined as the summed frequency of the annotated unique rearrangements. Group comparisons of TCR breadth used two-sided Wilcoxon rank-sum tests. TCRdb holds this immuneACCESS table with in-frame rearrangements only. Some clones are missing; in checked studies, unresolved V genes explain under half, and the rest has no known cause. Clonal size and the V and J genes are those of that table, whereas D and trimming came from the DNA. The sample yields 410,000 or so clones; 92% were counted once. The top ten constitute around 1.8% of the sample.

This chain joins TRBV27 to TRBJ1-5; TRBD1 is a weak D gene call, 5 bases matching. The clonotype comes from a person aged 18-60 years who received the Ad26.COV2.S COVID-19 vaccine or a placebo. Material: peripheral blood, obtained in a trial of Ad26.COV2.S vaccine versus placebo. This receptor has the CDR3 CASSLSFRAVPQHF. The DNA reads TGTGCCAGCAGTTTGAGCTTCAGGGCTGTGCCCCAGCATTTT.